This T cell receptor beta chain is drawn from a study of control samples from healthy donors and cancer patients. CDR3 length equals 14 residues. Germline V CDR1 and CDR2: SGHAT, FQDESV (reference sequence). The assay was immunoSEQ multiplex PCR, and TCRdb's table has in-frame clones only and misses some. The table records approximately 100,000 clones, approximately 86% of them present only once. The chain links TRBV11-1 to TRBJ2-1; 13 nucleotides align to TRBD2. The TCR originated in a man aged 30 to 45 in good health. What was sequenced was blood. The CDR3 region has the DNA TGTTCGACTAGCGGGGGGAGGACCTACAATGAGCAGTTCTTC. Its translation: CSTSGGRTYNEQFF.